The rows below give T cell receptor beta chains drawn from one sample of a study of T-cell reconstitution after alpha-beta-depleted transplantation in children. MiXCR, applied by TCRdb to the PCR reads, yields one record per CDR3 protein. The top ten clones hold 4.5% of a sample with about 200,000 distinct CDR3 sequences, about 6% of them seen once. The specimen comprised PBMCs, sampled before TCRalphabeta/CD19-depleted stem cell transplant. These receptors were obtained from a girl under three years old with combined immunodeficiency, due to receive a stem cell transplant. Both conserved end residues are part of each CDR3. Each record gives: clone size, D gene, V gene, J gene, CDR3 protein, CDR3 DNA. The D gene is left open where the match is weak. Rows may omit the clone size; those that give it use once, few, many or a size class.

abundance: many; d_gene: .; v_gene: TRBV11-1; j_gene: TRBJ2-7; CDR3aa: CASSPHPFPTYEQYF; CDR3nt: TGTGCCAGCAGCCCCCACCCTTTCCCCACCTACGAGCAGTACTTC
abundance: many; d_gene: TRBD2; v_gene: TRBV7-9; j_gene: TRBJ2-1; CDR3aa: CASSPHSGIRDEQFF; CDR3nt: TGTGCCAGCAGCCCCCACAGCGGGATTCGGGATGAGCAGTTCTTC
abundance: few; d_gene: .; v_gene: TRBV7-6; j_gene: TRBJ2-1; CDR3aa: CGIGEGVLGRANNEQFF; CDR3nt: TGTGGGATCGGAGAAGGGGTTCTGGGCAGGGCAAACAATGAGCAGTTCTTC
abundance: many; d_gene: .; v_gene: TRBV7-2; j_gene: TRBJ1-1; CDR3aa: CASSLETEAFF; CDR3nt: TGTGCCAGCAGCTTAGAAACTGAAGCTTTCTTT
abundance: few; d_gene: TRBD1; v_gene: TRBV28; j_gene: TRBJ1-1; CDR3aa: CASSFHRGGGTEAFF; CDR3nt: TGTGCCAGCAGTTTTCACAGGGGGGGAGGAACTGAAGCTTTCTTT
abundance: many; d_gene: TRBD1; v_gene: TRBV11-3; j_gene: TRBJ2-6; CDR3aa: CASSFWDRSSGANVLTF; CDR3nt: TGTGCCAGCAGCTTTTGGGACAGGTCCTCTGGGGCCAACGTCCTGACTTTC
abundance: .; d_gene: .; v_gene: TRBV7-9; j_gene: TRBJ1-5; CDR3aa: CASSPDGLGQPQHF; CDR3nt: TGTGCCAGCAGCCCCGACGGCCTCGGACAGCCCCAGCATTTT
abundance: many; d_gene: .; v_gene: TRBV20-1; j_gene: TRBJ1-1; CDR3aa: CSCTGHRHTEAFF; CDR3nt: TGCAGTTGCACGGGACATCGTCACACTGAAGCTTTCTTT
abundance: many; d_gene: .; v_gene: TRBV6-5; j_gene: TRBJ2-7; CDR3aa: CASSYSSGVKEQYF; CDR3nt: TGTGCCAGCAGTTACTCGAGTGGAGTGAAGGAGCAGTACTTC
abundance: many; d_gene: TRBD1; v_gene: TRBV7-3; j_gene: TRBJ2-3; CDR3aa: CASSSTGARTDTQYF; CDR3nt: TGTGCCAGCAGTTCTACAGGGGCGCGCACAGATACGCAGTATTTT
abundance: many; d_gene: .; v_gene: TRBV24-1; j_gene: TRBJ2-3; CDR3aa: CATSDFSTDTQYF; CDR3nt: TGTGCCACCAGTGATTTTAGCACAGATACGCAGTATTTT
abundance: many; d_gene: TRBD1; v_gene: TRBV5-1; j_gene: TRBJ1-3; CDR3aa: CASSLRTGLLSGNTIYF; CDR3nt: TGCGCCAGCAGCCTACGGACAGGGCTCCTCTCTGGAAACACCATATATTTT
abundance: .; d_gene: TRBD2; v_gene: TRBV12-3/TRBV12-4; j_gene: TRBJ2-7; CDR3aa: CASSFLVAGPTYEQYF; CDR3nt: TGTGCCAGCAGTTTCCTTGTAGCGGGACCGACCTACGAGCAGTACTTC
abundance: many; d_gene: .; v_gene: TRBV4-1; j_gene: TRBJ2-4; CDR3aa: CASSQGINIQYF; CDR3nt: TGCGCCAGCAGCCAAGGGATAAACATTCAGTACTTC
abundance: many; d_gene: TRBD2; v_gene: TRBV27; j_gene: TRBJ2-1; CDR3aa: CASSSVAGGSYNEQFF; CDR3nt: TGTGCCAGCAGTTCAGTAGCGGGGGGTTCCTACAATGAGCAGTTCTTC
abundance: many; d_gene: TRBD1; v_gene: TRBV6-6; j_gene: TRBJ2-5; CDR3aa: CASTRGLKETQYF; CDR3nt: TGTGCCAGCACCAGGGGGCTAAAAGAGACCCAGTACTTC
abundance: many; d_gene: .; v_gene: TRBV7-6; j_gene: TRBJ2-6; CDR3aa: CASSLDSGANVLTF; CDR3nt: TGTGCCAGCAGCTTGGACTCTGGGGCCAACGTCCTGACTTTC
abundance: many; d_gene: TRBD2; v_gene: TRBV20-1; j_gene: TRBJ2-7; CDR3aa: CSARGLAGSEQYF; CDR3nt: TGCAGTGCTAGGGGGCTAGCGGGGAGTGAGCAGTACTTC
abundance: many; d_gene: .; v_gene: TRBV7-8; j_gene: TRBJ2-1; CDR3aa: CASSFFDISEQFF; CDR3nt: TGTGCCAGCAGCTTCTTCGACATAAGTGAGCAGTTCTTC
abundance: many; d_gene: .; v_gene: TRBV28; j_gene: TRBJ2-2; CDR3aa: CASSFGRELTGELFF; CDR3nt: TGTGCCAGCAGTTTCGGTCGGGAGTTAACCGGGGAGCTGTTTTTT
abundance: many; d_gene: .; v_gene: TRBV12-3/TRBV12-4; j_gene: TRBJ2-1; CDR3aa: CASSDAGTEQFF; CDR3nt: TGTGCCAGCAGTGACGCCGGGACAGAGCAGTTCTTC
abundance: few; d_gene: TRBD2; v_gene: TRBV14; j_gene: TRBJ2-1; CDR3aa: CASSLTSGGLDEQFF; CDR3nt: TGTGCCAGCAGCCTGACTAGCGGGGGGCTCGATGAGCAGTTCTTC
abundance: many; d_gene: TRBD2; v_gene: TRBV27; j_gene: TRBJ2-5; CDR3aa: CASSDRLAGGGETQYF; CDR3nt: TGTGCCAGCAGCGATAGACTAGCGGGAGGAGGGGAGACCCAGTACTTC
abundance: many; d_gene: TRBD2; v_gene: TRBV12-3/TRBV12-4; j_gene: TRBJ2-2; CDR3aa: CASSPSGGAADTGELFF; CDR3nt: TGTGCCAGCAGTCCTAGCGGGGGGGCCGCGGACACCGGGGAGCTGTTTTTT
abundance: many; d_gene: .; v_gene: TRBV6-2/TRBV6-3; j_gene: TRBJ2-1; CDR3aa: CASSYSSFNEQFF; CDR3nt: TGTGCCAGCAGTTACTCTTCATTCAATGAGCAGTTCTTC
abundance: many; d_gene: .; v_gene: TRBV7-2; j_gene: TRBJ2-5; CDR3aa: CASSLYYQETQYF; CDR3nt: TGTGCCAGCAGCTTATACTACCAAGAGACCCAGTACTTC
abundance: many; d_gene: TRBD1; v_gene: TRBV25-1; j_gene: TRBJ2-7; CDR3aa: CASSASGTGGGNEQYF; CDR3nt: TGTGCCAGCAGTGCGTCCGGGACAGGGGGCGGGAACGAGCAGTACTTC
abundance: many; d_gene: .; v_gene: TRBV7-6; j_gene: TRBJ1-1; CDR3aa: CASSLYQGGFGNTEAFF; CDR3nt: TGTGCCAGCAGCTTATACCAGGGAGGTTTTGGGAACACTGAAGCTTTCTTT
abundance: many; d_gene: .; v_gene: TRBV28; j_gene: TRBJ2-7; CDR3aa: CATSEEGGWEQYF; CDR3nt: TGTGCCACCAGTGAGGAGGGGGGTTGGGAGCAGTACTTC
abundance: many; d_gene: .; v_gene: TRBV3-1; j_gene: TRBJ2-1; CDR3aa: CASSQDGGTLYNEQFF; CDR3nt: TGTGCCAGCAGCCAAGATGGGGGGACCCTTTACAATGAGCAGTTCTTC
abundance: .; d_gene: TRBD2; v_gene: TRBV4-1; j_gene: TRBJ2-7; CDR3aa: CASSPHLAGGPDEQYF; CDR3nt: TGCGCCAGCAGCCCTCACCTAGCGGGAGGGCCGGACGAGCAGTACTTC
abundance: few; d_gene: TRBD1; v_gene: TRBV5-1; j_gene: TRBJ1-4; CDR3aa: CASSYRGGEKLFF; CDR3nt: TGCGCCAGCAGCTACAGGGGAGGAGAAAAACTGTTTTTT
abundance: many; d_gene: .; v_gene: TRBV4-2; j_gene: TRBJ2-7; CDR3aa: CASSPLQESSYEQYF; CDR3nt: TGTGCCAGCAGCCCCTTACAGGAATCTTCCTACGAGCAGTACTTC
abundance: .; d_gene: .; v_gene: TRBV30; j_gene: TRBJ2-7; CDR3aa: CAWSGWTPSLYEQYF; CDR3nt: TGTGCCTGGAGTGGGTGGACTCCCTCTTTGTACGAGCAGTACTTC
abundance: many; d_gene: .; v_gene: TRBV29-1; j_gene: TRBJ2-2; CDR3aa: CSVRANTGELFF; CDR3nt: TGCAGCGTTCGCGCGAACACCGGGGAGCTGTTTTTT
abundance: .; d_gene: .; v_gene: TRBV13; j_gene: TRBJ1-5; CDR3aa: CASSLGGVKGNQPQHF; CDR3nt: TGTGCCAGCAGCTTAGGGGGGGTCAAGGGCAATCAGCCCCAGCATTTT
abundance: .; d_gene: TRBD2; v_gene: TRBV6-5; j_gene: TRBJ2-3; CDR3aa: CASSYTLAGGIHGTQYF; CDR3nt: TGTGCCAGCAGCTACACACTAGCGGGGGGCATCCACGGTACGCAGTATTTT
abundance: many; d_gene: .; v_gene: TRBV4-1; j_gene: TRBJ2-1; CDR3aa: CASSQTGDGQFF; CDR3nt: TGCGCCAGCAGCCAGACCGGGGACGGGCAGTTCTTC
abundance: many; d_gene: TRBD1; v_gene: TRBV2; j_gene: TRBJ2-7; CDR3aa: CASNQDRAYEQYF; CDR3nt: TGTGCCAGCAATCAGGACAGGGCTTACGAGCAGTACTTC
abundance: few; d_gene: TRBD2; v_gene: TRBV19; j_gene: TRBJ2-7; CDR3aa: CASRRRTSGGASYEQYF; CDR3nt: TGTGCCAGTAGAAGACGGACTAGCGGGGGAGCCTCCTACGAGCAGTACTTC
abundance: many; d_gene: TRBD1; v_gene: TRBV20-1; j_gene: TRBJ1-5; CDR3aa: CSASNPGQENYQPQHF; CDR3nt: TGCAGTGCTAGCAATCCGGGACAGGAGAATTATCAGCCCCAGCATTTT
abundance: few; d_gene: .; v_gene: TRBV4-2; j_gene: TRBJ2-3; CDR3aa: CASSHWQGTDTQYF; CDR3nt: TGTGCCAGCAGCCATTGGCAGGGAACAGATACGCAGTATTTT
abundance: many; d_gene: .; v_gene: TRBV6-5; j_gene: TRBJ2-7; CDR3aa: CASSYTNLGTGREQYF; CDR3nt: TGTGCCAGCAGTTACACGAACCTCGGAACAGGGCGCGAGCAGTACTTC
abundance: few; d_gene: .; v_gene: TRBV12-3/TRBV12-4; j_gene: TRBJ2-3; CDR3aa: CASNEWGVSDTQYF; CDR3nt: TGTGCCAGCAATGAATGGGGGGTGTCAGATACGCAGTATTTT
abundance: few; d_gene: .; v_gene: TRBV9; j_gene: TRBJ1-2; CDR3aa: CASSVAQGNHGYTF; CDR3nt: TGTGCCAGCAGCGTAGCCCAGGGGAACCATGGCTACACCTTC
abundance: many; d_gene: .; v_gene: TRBV12-3/TRBV12-4; j_gene: TRBJ2-3; CDR3aa: CASSPRQPSTDPQYF; CDR3nt: TGTGCCAGCAGCCCCCGACAGCCTAGCACAGATCCGCAGTATTTT
abundance: many; d_gene: TRBD1; v_gene: TRBV29-1; j_gene: TRBJ2-2; CDR3aa: CSVETGDTGELFF; CDR3nt: TGCAGCGTTGAGACAGGGGATACCGGGGAGCTGTTTTTT
abundance: many; d_gene: .; v_gene: TRBV20-1; j_gene: TRBJ2-3; CDR3aa: CSARGMDTQYF; CDR3nt: TGCAGTGCACGTGGGATGGATACGCAGTATTTT
abundance: many; d_gene: TRBD1; v_gene: TRBV11-2; j_gene: TRBJ1-3; CDR3aa: CASSLEEPGQEYAGNTIYF; CDR3nt: TGTGCCAGCAGCTTAGAAGAACCGGGACAGGAATATGCTGGAAACACCATATATTTT
abundance: many; d_gene: .; v_gene: TRBV29-1; j_gene: TRBJ1-3; CDR3aa: CSVEGGPGNTIYF; CDR3nt: TGCAGCGTTGAAGGGGGCCCCGGAAACACCATATATTTT
abundance: many; d_gene: TRBD2; v_gene: TRBV7-3; j_gene: TRBJ2-3; CDR3aa: CASSLSGGGANTQYF; CDR3nt: TGTGCCAGCAGCTTAAGCGGCGGGGGGGCGAATACGCAGTATTTT
abundance: many; d_gene: .; v_gene: TRBV28; j_gene: TRBJ2-1; CDR3aa: CASSLVRNEQFF; CDR3nt: TGTGCCAGCAGTCTAGTCAGGAATGAGCAGTTCTTC